The 27 T cell receptor beta chains listed next were all sequenced from one sample in a study of shared clonotypes between healthy human individuals. Some clones are missing from TCRdb's copy, which holds only in-frame ones; the method was immunoSEQ multiplex PCR. The table includes some 1.5 million clones, over 95% detected once. The source material was naive CD4+ T cells sorted from blood. Noted subset: CD45RA+ positively selected. Receptors were obtained from a man aged 25 to 40 in good health.

This clone appeared a single time. The rearrangement uses TRBV5-6 and TRBJ2-7; 8 nucleotides line up with TRBD2. Trimming removed 4 bases from V and 2 bases from J; junction bases left unmatched: 8. The CDR3 totals 15 residues. From germline, CDR1 is SGHDT and CDR2 YYEEEE. The CDR3 loop is CASSGGLARPYEQYF. CDR3 DNA: TGTGCCAGCAGCGGTGGACTAGCTCGCCCCTACGAGCAGTACTTC. The full variable domain, rest sourced from reference TRBV5-6 and TRBJ2-7, is DAGVTQSPTHLIKTRGQQVTLRCSPKSGHDTVSWYQQALGQGPQFIFQYYEEEERQRGNFPDRFSGHQFPNYSSELNVNALLLGDSALYLCASSGGLARPYEQYFGPGTRLTVT.

The genes are TRBV28 and TRBJ2-7, with 8 positions matching TRBD1. The CDR3 covers 15 residues. The germline CDR1 and CDR2 sequences are MDHEN and SYDVKM. V was pared by 3 bases and J by 7 bases, with 11 bases of the junction left unmatched. The CDR3: CASSFTGQGFIEQYF. The CDR3 DNA is TGTGCCAGCAGTTTCACCGGACAGGGCTTCATTGAGCAGTACTTC.

V and J are TRBV5-1 and TRBJ2-7; 10 nucleotides agree with TRBD1. This CDR3 spans 17 amino acids. Germline V gene sequence: CDR1 SGHRS, CDR2 YFSETQ. V gave up 0 bases and J gave up 2 bases; unmatched junction bases: 8. The CDR3 coding sequence is TGCGCCAGCAGCTTGGTGACAGGGGGCGTAGCAACCTACGAGCAGTACTTC. This sequence encodes CASSLVTGGVATYEQYF.

The rearrangement uses TRBV5-4 and TRBJ2-3; no clear D. Germline-derived CDR1 and CDR2 are SGHNT and YYREEE (reference sequence). V lost 5 bases and J lost 3, with 10 bases in between. The CDR3 totals 13 residues. This CDR3 is CASSWGTTDTQYF. The CDR3 bases are TGTGCCAGCAGTTGGGGAACTACAGATACGCAGTATTTT.

The V gene is TRBV7-3, the J gene TRBJ2-1; D perhaps matches TRBD2 (6 bases). From germline, CDR1 is SGHTA and CDR2 FQGTGA. The CDR3 consists of 12 residues. V was trimmed by 4 bases and J by 9 bases, leaving 10 bases between them. DNA of the CDR3: TGTGCCAGCAGCTACCGGGACTCTGAGCAGTTCTTC. Translation: CASSYRDSEQFF.

J is TRBJ2-3 and V is TRBV15; maybe TRBD2 (6 bases). This CDR3 is built from 17 residues. Looked up from germline, CDR1 is LNHNV and CDR2 is YYDKDF (reference sequence). The V gene lost 1 base and the J gene lost 0 bases, with 14 bases spanning the gap. The CDR3 bases are TGTGCCACCAGCAGAGTCTTGGGACTGCCTAGCACAGATACGCAGTATTTT. It codes for CATSRVLGLPSTDTQYF.

The genes are TRBV7-3 and TRBJ2-7, with 10 bases fitting TRBD1. Trimming took 3 bases from V and 4 from J; bases not matched to a gene: 6. CDR3 size: 15 residues. In germline, CDR1 is SGHTA, CDR2 FQGTGA. This CDR3 reads CASSLTGGSVYEQYF. DNA of the CDR3: TGTGCCAGCAGCTTGACAGGGGGCAGTGTGTACGAGCAGTACTTC.

The chain has TRBV5-1 and TRBJ2-4, with a possible D match to TRBD1 (7 bases). Germline-derived CDR1 and CDR2 are SGHRS and YFSETQ. V lost 2 bases and J 5 bases, leaving 17 bases between the germline ends. CDR3 length: 16 residues. DNA of the CDR3: TGCGCCAGCAGCTTAGTGGCAGGGGGGACGGAAAACATTCAGTACTTC. It specifies CASSLVAGGTENIQYF. Drawing the rest from reference TRBV5-1 and TRBJ2-4, the complete variable domain is KAGVTQTPRYLIKTRGQQVTLSCSPISGHRSVSWYQQTPGQGLQFLFEYFSETQRNKGNFPGRFSGRQFSNSRSEMNVSTLELGDSALYLCASSLVAGGTENIQYFGAGTRLSVL.

The rearrangement links TRBV7-9 to TRBJ2-1; a weak D match, TRBD2 (6 bases). The V gene lost 1 base and the J gene lost 9 bases, with 13 bases spanning the gap. From germline, CDR1 is SEHNR and CDR2 FQNEAQ (reference sequence). The CDR3 loop spans 14 amino acids. This CDR3 reads CASSLVTGVSEQFF. For the CDR3, the DNA is TGTGCCAGCAGCTTAGTTACGGGAGTGAGTGAGCAGTTCTTC.

This chain links TRBV12-5 with TRBJ2-7; 7 bases agree with TRBD1. Germline CDR1 LGHNT, CDR2 FRNRAP. The J segment lost 1 base and the V segment lost 5 bases, leaving 11 bases of the junction unmatched. CDR3 length equals 16 residues. The DNA for the CDR3 is TGTGCTAGTGGTCCCAGGGACAGTTCACCGTCCTACGAGCAGTACTTC. The encoded protein is CASGPRDSSPSYEQYF.

The chain employs TRBV5-1 and TRBJ2-1; 8 positions agree with TRBD2. With V trimmed by 1 base and J by 6 bases, 3 bases remained unmatched. The length of the CDR3 is 14 residues. The germline gives CDR1 SGHRS, CDR2 YFSETQ. The CDR3 spells CASSLSAGVNEQFF. CDR3 DNA: TGCGCCAGCAGCTTGTCAGCGGGAGTCAATGAGCAGTTCTTC.

This rearrangement joins TRBV29-1 to TRBJ2-5; D remains ambiguous. The V end was cut by 4 bases, the J end by 5 bases, with 14 bases between. Looked up from germline, CDR1 is SQVTM and CDR2 is ANQGSEA. The CDR3 covers 13 residues. The DNA for the CDR3 is TGCAGCGTTGCTCTCTACGGAAGGGAGACCCAGTACTTC. Residues: CSVALYGRETQYF. Combining the CDR3 with reference TRBV29-1 and TRBJ2-5 gives the whole variable domain SAVISQKPSRDICQRGTSLTIQCQVDSQVTMMFWYRQQPGQSLTLIATANQGSEATYESGFVIDKFPISRPNLTFSTLTVSNMSPEDSSIYLCSVALYGRETQYFGPGTRLLVL.

The V call is TRBV5-1, the J call TRBJ2-3, with a possible D match to TRBD1 (5 bases). Looked up from germline, CDR1 is SGHRS and CDR2 is YFSETQ. V was pared by 2 bases and J by 2 bases, with 9 bases between. The CDR3 sequence is 14 residues long. The CDR3 region is CASSFDSVTDTQYF. Here the CDR3 DNA reads TGCGCCAGCAGCTTCGACAGCGTCACAGATACGCAGTATTTT.

This clone was observed a single time. J is TRBJ2-7 and V is TRBV5-6; no clear D. V was shortened by 3 bases and J by 5 bases, with 9 bases between the two germline ends. The length of the CDR3 is 12 residues. Germline V CDR1 and CDR2: SGHDT, YYEEEE. This CDR3 reads CASSSWVNEQYF. CDR3 sequence (DNA): TGTGCCAGCAGCTCTTGGGTAAACGAGCAGTACTTC.

The J gene is TRBJ1-3, the V gene TRBV10-3; D is unclear. Germline loops: CDR1 ENHRY, CDR2 SYGVKD. The CDR3 covers 15 residues. The ends were cut back, 3 bases at V and 2 bases at J, with 11 bases in the middle. The CDR3 DNA reads as TGTGCCATCAGTGACACGAGGGAAACTGGAAACACCATATATTTT. This codes for CAISDTRETGNTIYF.

CDR3 amino acids: CASSASLRCFF. The DNA of the CDR3 is TGTGCCAGCTCAGCTTCTCTACGGTGTTTCTTT. This chain links TRBV18 with TRBJ1-1; D uncertain. The CDR3 runs to 11 residues. Germline CDR1 and CDR2: KGHSH and LQKENI. Trimming stripped 5 bases from V and 13 bases from J, with 14 bases between.

The chain joins TRBV18 to TRBJ2-7; 7 nucleotides match TRBD2. The length of the CDR3 is 15 residues. Germline CDR1 and CDR2: KGHSH and LQKENI. The J segment lost 6 bases and the V segment lost 2 bases, leaving 10 bases of the junction unmatched. CDR3 DNA: TGTGCCAGCTCACCATCTGGCGGGAGAGGCGGCGAGCAGTACTTC. This sequence encodes CASSPSGGRGGEQYF.

This rearrangement joins TRBV29-1 to TRBJ2-3; the match to TRBD2 covers 11 bases. The CDR3 is 15 residues long. V dropped 8 bases and J dropped 4; count of bases not matched to a gene: 11. Germline V gene data show CDR1 as SQVTM and CDR2 as ANQGSEA. This CDR3 is CSSTSGTSGPDTQYF. The DNA for the CDR3 is TGCAGCTCCACTTCCGGGACTAGCGGCCCAGATACGCAGTATTTT.

This clone was recorded once. The chain joins TRBV7-1 to TRBJ2-7; D is possibly TRBD2 (5 bases). TRBV7-1 falls under the ORF class, with uncertain function. The CDR3 extends over 13 amino acids. V was pared by 4 bases and J by 7 bases, with 14 bases between. The CDR3 reads CASSLDGPGEQYF. The CDR3 region has the DNA TGTGCCAGCAGCTTAGACGGCCCGGGGGAGCAGTACTTC.

This chain uses TRBV5-4 with TRBJ2-1; D uncertain. This CDR3 is 14 amino acids long. The V and J ends lost 1 base and 4 bases respectively, with 9 bases between them. In germline, CDR1 is SGHNT, CDR2 YYREEE (reference sequence). CDR3 DNA: TGTGCCAGCAGCTTGCGGCCACTATACAATGAGCAGTTCTTC. Its translation: CASSLRPLYNEQFF.

The DNA for the CDR3 is TGTGCCAGCAGCTTGTTAGGGGGCGCATCAGCCAAAAACATTCAGTACTTC. Amino acid sequence: CASSLLGGASAKNIQYF. The rearrangement uses TRBV7-9 and TRBJ2-4; 7 bases map to TRBD1. J was trimmed by 0 bases and V by 3 bases; bases with no gene match: 8. The CDR3 totals 17 residues. CDR1 SEHNR and CDR2 FQNEAQ come from the germline V gene (reference sequence).

In its sample, this clone was seen once. This chain's CDR3 is CASSPLSLVEKLFF. CDR3 nucleotide sequence: TGTGCCAGCAGCCCTTTGAGTTTGGTTGAAAAACTGTTTTTT. The chain recombines TRBV5-5 with TRBJ1-4; D is uncertain. Between the trimmed V and J ends, which lost 4 bases and 7 bases, there was a span of 14 bases. Germline V lookup: CDR1 SGHKS, CDR2 YYEKEE (reference sequence). This CDR3 spans 14 amino acids.

This chain joins TRBV5-8 and TRBJ2-7, with 8 nucleotides matching TRBD2. This CDR3 spans 14 amino acids. Germline V CDR1 and CDR2: SGHTS, YDEGEE. Losses at the gene ends were 4 bases for V and 6 bases for J; bases not matched to a gene: 9. CDR3 sequence (DNA): TGTGCCAGCAGCCCGGTCCTCGGGAGGGCCGAGCAGTACTTC. It is translated as CASSPVLGRAEQYF.

The chain links TRBV10-2 to TRBJ1-2, with 7 bases matching TRBD1. Germline values: CDR1 WSHSY, CDR2 SAAADI. The J segment lost 8 bases and the V segment lost 6 bases, leaving 12 bases of the junction unmatched. The CDR3 spans 14 residues. The CDR3 DNA reads as TGCGCCAGCAGACGCGACAGGGAAGGTGGCGGCTACACCTTC. As protein: CASRRDREGGGYTF.

The chain recombines TRBV9 with TRBJ2-3; no reliable D call. In germline, CDR1 is SGDLS, CDR2 YYNGEE. V shed 3 bases and J shed 1 base, with 12 bases lying between them. The CDR3 runs to 15 residues. CDR3 DNA: TGTGCCAGCAGCGCTCCGCAGGATCGCACAGATACGCAGTATTTT. It yields the protein CASSAPQDRTDTQYF.

The V and J genes are TRBV28 and TRBJ2-1, with TRBD2 as a possible D gene (5 bases). Looked up from germline, CDR1 is MDHEN and CDR2 is SYDVKM. V lost 10 bases and J lost 5, with 15 bases in between. The CDR3 has 13 amino acids. DNA of the CDR3: TGTGCCATCAGGCAGGAGGTAGACAATGAGCAGTTCTTC. It specifies CAIRQEVDNEQFF.

The chain carries TRBV7-2 and TRBJ1-4; D is undetermined. The CDR3 sequence is 13 residues long. V lost 2 bases and J 8 bases, leaving 9 bases between the germline ends. The germline V gene has CDR1 SGHTA and CDR2 FQGNSA. CDR3 coding DNA: TGTGCCAGCAGCTTATTTACGTCGGAAAAACTGTTTTTT. It is translated as CASSLFTSEKLFF.